These T cell receptor beta chains were read from a single sample in a study of molecular identifiers for immune sequencing clone quantification. From the PCR reads, TCRdb called clonotypes with MiXCR, one entry per CDR3 protein. The sample carries roughly 40,000 distinct CDR3 sequences, about a quarter recorded once. The sample consisted of naive CD8+ T cells from blood, with Jurkat cell RNA spiked in. The source of these receptors is a human donor in good health. Some libraries in this study had Jurkat cell RNA spiked in. The CDR3 runs from the conserved cysteine through the conserved F or W. Each record gives: V gene, CDR3 length, J gene, clone size, D gene, CDR3 protein, CDR3 DNA. The D gene is left open where the match is weak. A row's size may be missing; if present it is once, few, many or a size class.

TRBV20-1	15	TRBJ2-7	many	TRBD2	CSARSVLAGTYEQYF	TGCAGTGCTAGATCGGTGCTAGCGGGGACCTACGAGCAGTACTTC
TRBV6-6	14	TRBJ2-3	many	.	CASSYEWPPDTQYF	TGTGCCAGCAGTTACGAATGGCCCCCAGATACGCAGTATTTT
TRBV9	13	TRBJ1-1	few	.	CASRVGGGTEAFF	TGTGCCAGCCGCGTAGGGGGGGGGACTGAAGCTTTCTTT
TRBV7-9	14	TRBJ1-4	many	.	CASSLVGVREKLFF	TGTGCCAGCAGCTTAGTAGGGGTCCGCGAAAAACTGTTTTTT
TRBV3-1	16	TRBJ2-2	.	.	CASSPIGEGNTGELFF	TGTGCCAGCAGCCCGATCGGAGAAGGGAACACCGGGGAGCTGTTTTTT
TRBV15	12	TRBJ2-1	many	TRBD1	CATKGQGHEQFF	TGTGCCACCAAGGGACAGGGCCATGAGCAGTTCTTC
TRBV7-9	15	TRBJ2-3	many	TRBD1	CASSSLGTATDTQYF	TGTGCCAGCAGCTCCCTGGGGACAGCCACAGATACGCAGTATTTT
TRBV27	19	TRBJ2-1	many	TRBD1	CASSLFADRGGGSYNEQFF	TGTGCCAGCAGTTTATTTGCGGACAGGGGAGGGGGCTCCTACAATGAGCAGTTCTTC
TRBV7-8	15	TRBJ1-1	many	.	CASSFGLSSNTEAFF	TGTGCCAGCAGCTTCGGCCTCTCGTCGAACACTGAAGCTTTCTTT
TRBV7-6	18	TRBJ1-1	many	.	CASSLERARSIVNTEAFF	TGTGCCAGCAGCTTAGAGCGGGCCAGGTCGATTGTGAACACTGAAGCTTTCTTT
TRBV20-1	16	TRBJ2-1	many	.	CSARDLGLSTYNEQFF	TGCAGTGCTAGAGATCTGGGACTTTCAACCTACAATGAGCAGTTCTTC
TRBV4-3	16	TRBJ2-7	many	.	CASSQDWGAPRYEQYF	TGCGCCAGCAGCCAAGATTGGGGGGCGCCGCGCTACGAGCAGTACTTC
TRBV11-2	11	TRBJ2-1	many	.	CATLTEIEQFF	TGTGCCACCCTGACAGAAATTGAGCAGTTCTTC
TRBV4-3	19	TRBJ1-1	few	TRBD1	CASSQDRQGPSSGATEAFF	TGCGCCAGCAGCCAAGACCGACAGGGACCGAGCTCAGGGGCCACTGAAGCTTTCTTT
TRBV24-1	14	TRBJ2-5	.	.	CATSDPGLLATQYF	TGTGCCACCAGTGATCCGGGACTCCTAGCGACCCAGTACTTC
TRBV2	12	TRBJ2-4	many	.	CASSSGENIQYF	TGTGCCAGCAGCTCCGGAGAAAACATTCAGTACTTC
TRBV6-5	15	TRBJ2-7	few	TRBD2	CASSPTSESSYEQYF	TGTGCCAGCAGCCCGACTAGCGAGAGCTCCTACGAGCAGTACTTC
TRBV7-9	14	TRBJ2-5	.	TRBD2	CASSPSGGLETQYF	TGTGCCAGCAGCCCGAGCGGGGGACTTGAGACCCAGTACTTC
TRBV10-3	14	TRBJ1-3	many	TRBD1	CAISEMGQGNTIYF	TGTGCCATCAGTGAGATGGGACAGGGAAACACCATATATTTT
TRBV12-3/TRBV12-4	16	TRBJ2-3	many	.	CASSQVLGGSTDTQYF	TGTGCCAGCAGTCAGGTGTTGGGAGGAAGCACAGATACGCAGTATTTT
TRBV7-6	15	TRBJ1-1	many	.	CASSFSLAENTEAFF	TGTGCCAGCAGCTTTTCGCTAGCAGAGAACACTGAAGCTTTCTTT
TRBV9	16	TRBJ2-2	few	.	CASSPTGRGNTGELFF	TGTGCCAGCAGCCCCACCGGGCGGGGGAACACCGGGGAGCTGTTTTTT
TRBV28	15	TRBJ2-1	.	.	CASSFVAEAYNEQFF	TGTGCCAGCAGTTTCGTGGCAGAAGCCTACAATGAGCAGTTCTTC
TRBV12-3/TRBV12-4	15	TRBJ2-1	few	TRBD1	CASSSWDREGNEQFF	TGTGCCAGCAGTTCCTGGGACAGGGAGGGCAATGAGCAGTTCTTC
TRBV9	13	TRBJ1-1	many	.	CASSVAANTEAFF	TGTGCCAGCAGCGTAGCTGCGAACACTGAAGCTTTCTTT
TRBV20-1	14	TRBJ1-5	many	.	CSARDLDTPQPQHF	TGCAGTGCTAGAGATCTTGACACCCCTCAGCCCCAGCATTTT
TRBV28	16	TRBJ2-7	many	TRBD2	CASRPSKLAVYYEQYF	TGTGCCAGCAGACCTAGCAAACTAGCGGTCTACTACGAGCAGTACTTC